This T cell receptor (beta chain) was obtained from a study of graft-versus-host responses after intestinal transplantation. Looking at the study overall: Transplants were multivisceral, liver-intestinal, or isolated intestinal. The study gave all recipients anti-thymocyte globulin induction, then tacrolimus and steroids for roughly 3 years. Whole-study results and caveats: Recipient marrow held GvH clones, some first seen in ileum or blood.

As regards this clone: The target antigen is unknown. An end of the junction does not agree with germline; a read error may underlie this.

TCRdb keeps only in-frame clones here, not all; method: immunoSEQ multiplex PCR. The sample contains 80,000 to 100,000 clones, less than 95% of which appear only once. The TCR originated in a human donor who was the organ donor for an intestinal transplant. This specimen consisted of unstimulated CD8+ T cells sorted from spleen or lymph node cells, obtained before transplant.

In DNA form, the CDR3 reads TGTGCCAGCACCTTAAGATACAGGACAGATACGCAGTATTTT. Residues: CASTLRYRTDTQYF. The J gene is TRBJ2-3, the V gene TRBV7-9; D is possibly TRBD1 (5 bases). Germline V gene lookup returns CDR1 SEHNR and CDR2 FQNEAQ (reference sequence). CDR3 length: 14 residues.